Included here is one TCR beta chain sequence, with context. Its antigen remains unidentified. The sample holds other DNA sequences that translate to the same CDR3. The germline CDR1 and CDR2 sequences are KGHSH and LQKENI. Trimming removed 0 bases from V and 11 bases from J, with 10 bases in between. The length of the CDR3 is 12 residues. This record belongs to a study of shared clonotypes between healthy human individuals. The study, taken as a whole, reports: The sampled material consisted only of blood, and tissue repertoires are likely to differ. It was observed that approximately 5% of naive CD4 clonotypes were shared across a handful of donors.

Sequencing used immunoSEQ multiplex PCR; TCRdb keeps in-frame clones, though not all of them. This sample yields around 550,000 clones, of which 90% to 96% are seen a single time; roughly 0.06% belongs to the top ten. Splitting of CD4+ cells produced CD45RA+ naive and CD45RA-negative memory subsets. This sequence originates from a woman younger than 45 in good health. V gene TRBV18 combines with J gene TRBJ2-5; no clear D. The material sequenced was naive CD4+ T cells sorted from blood. Subset meaning: CD45RA+ positively selected. The CDR3, as DNA: TGTGCCAGCTCACCACCGGGCGGTGAGCAGTACTTC. Amino acids: CASSPPGGEQYF.